This T cell receptor beta chain was profiled in a study of T cell responses to AZD1222 COVID-19 vaccine. Background on the study: Investigators merged groups given second doses at roughly 4 or roughly 12 weeks.

Study-wide findings and caveats: Among vaccine-associated CD4 TCRs, coverage spanned spike, with dominance at 160-218 and 743-854. Donor demographics were predominantly white British with a female majority; clonal diversity may be underestimated.

Assay used: immunoSEQ multiplex PCR; TCRdb lists only in-frame clones, some missing. The data show roughly 150,000 clones, 92% seen once. With regard to this clone: Its target is not known.

V dropped 2 bases and J dropped 6 bases, with 10 bases sitting between them. The germline V gene encodes CDR1 KGHSH and CDR2 LQKENI. This CDR3 region has 13 residues. Material: peripheral blood, obtained on day 0 of AZD1222 vaccination. The rearrangement joins TRBV18 to TRBJ1-2; D is possibly TRBD1 (5 bases). This clonotype originated in an adult in good health. CDR3 loop: CASSPTSTDGYTF. The CDR3 region has the DNA TGTGCCAGCTCACCAACATCGACAGATGGCTACACCTTC.